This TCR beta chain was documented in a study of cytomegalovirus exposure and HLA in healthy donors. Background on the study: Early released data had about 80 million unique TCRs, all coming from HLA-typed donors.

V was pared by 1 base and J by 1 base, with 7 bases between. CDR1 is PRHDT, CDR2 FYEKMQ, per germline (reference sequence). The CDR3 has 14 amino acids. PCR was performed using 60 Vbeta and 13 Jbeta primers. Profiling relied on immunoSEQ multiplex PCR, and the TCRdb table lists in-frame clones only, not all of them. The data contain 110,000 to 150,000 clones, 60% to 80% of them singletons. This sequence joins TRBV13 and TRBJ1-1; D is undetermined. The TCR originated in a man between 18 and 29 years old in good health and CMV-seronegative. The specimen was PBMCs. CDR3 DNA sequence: TGTGCCAGCAGCTTAGCCGGTAGGAACACTGAAGCTTTCTTT. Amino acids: CASSLAGRNTEAFF.